This TCR beta chain was sequenced during a study of regulatory T cells in long-lasting Graves disease. Across the whole study: Antithyroid drugs had been given to newly diagnosed Graves' patients for under 3 months.

With iRepertoire HTBI primers and Arm-PCR of CDR3 regions, TCR beta libraries were built. One entry per CDR3 protein results from TCRdb running MiXCR on the multiplex PCR reads. This sample carries roughly 400,000 distinct CDR3 sequences, around 16% of them seen once, and the ten largest clones take about 8.3%. Germline trimming cut 3 bases from V and 2 bases from J; bases unmatched to any gene: 4. CDR1 and CDR2 (germline): LNHNV, YYDKDF (reference sequence). This CDR3 is 16 amino acids long. Regarding time point: newly diagnosed GD, antithyroid drugs for less than 3 months. The authors made the TCR library using RNA they extracted from PBMCs. Only a few counts were recorded for this clonotype. The same data also went into a second study, on T cells in Graves' hyperthyroidism and ophthalmopathy. Turning to that study: Progression to ophthalmopathy was predicted a median of 6.5 months early.

This chain joins TRBV15 and TRBJ2-1; 10 nucleotides align to TRBD2. Sequenced material: peripheral blood mononuclear cells (PBMCs), taken at new diagnosis, from a patient treated with antithyroid drugs. The origin of this receptor is a woman aged 40 to 50 with Graves disease. CDR3 bases: TGTGCCACCAGCAGGCCAAGCGGGAGGGCCTACAATGAGCAGTTCTTC. It translates to CATSRPSGRAYNEQFF. Full variable domain (outside the CDR3, taken from reference TRBV15 and TRBJ2-1): DAMVIQNPRYQVTQFGKPVTLSCSQTLNHNVMYWYQQKSSQAPKLLFHYYDKDFNNEADTPDNFQSRRPNTSFCFLDIRSPGLGDTAMYLCATSRPSGRAYNEQFFGPGTRLTVL.